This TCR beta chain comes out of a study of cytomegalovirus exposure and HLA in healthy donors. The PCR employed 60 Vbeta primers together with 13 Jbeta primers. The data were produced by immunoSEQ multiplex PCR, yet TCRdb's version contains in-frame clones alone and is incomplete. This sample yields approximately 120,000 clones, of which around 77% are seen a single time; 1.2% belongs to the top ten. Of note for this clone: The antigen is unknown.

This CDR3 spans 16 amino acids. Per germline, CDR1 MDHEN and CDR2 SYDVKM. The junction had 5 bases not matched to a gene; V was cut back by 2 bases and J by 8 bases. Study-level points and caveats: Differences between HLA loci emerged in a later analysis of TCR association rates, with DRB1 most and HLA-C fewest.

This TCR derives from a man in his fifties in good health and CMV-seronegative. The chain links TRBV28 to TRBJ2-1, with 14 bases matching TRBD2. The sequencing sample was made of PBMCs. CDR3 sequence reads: CASSLLTSGRAHEQFF. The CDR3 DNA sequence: TGTGCCAGCAGTTTACTGACTAGCGGGAGGGCCCATGAGCAGTTCTTC.